The 10 T cell receptor beta chains below all came from one sample that was sequenced in a study of control samples from healthy donors and cancer patients. Measured with immunoSEQ multiplex PCR; TCRdb has only the in-frame clones, and not every one. The sample contains fewer than 130,000 clones, 88% of which appear only once. The sample comprised PBMCs. These receptors came from a woman aged 60-70 years with lung cancer.

This clone was counted between two and nine times. The chain joins TRBV7-9 to TRBJ2-3, with TRBD2 matching 8 bases. This CDR3 is 17 amino acids long. The ends lost 1 base at V and 4 bases at J; junction bases unmatched: 10. Per the germline V gene, CDR1 is SEHNR and CDR2 is FQNEAQ (reference sequence). The CDR3 sequence is CASSLGVRAGEADTQYF. CDR3 nucleotide sequence: TGTGCCAGCAGCTTAGGGGTCCGAGCGGGAGAGGCAGATACGCAGTATTTT.

The rearrangement joins TRBV5-6 to TRBJ1-6; D is unresolved. Germline V gene lookup returns CDR1 SGHDT and CDR2 YYEEEE. V lost 4 bases and J lost 7, with 9 bases in between. The CDR3 has 13 residues. In DNA, the CDR3 is TGTGCCAGCAGCCCTTACAGAAATTCACCCCTCCACTTT. It encodes CASSPYRNSPLHF.

The chain links TRBV18 to TRBJ1-5; D is unresolved. V lost 6 bases to trimming and J lost 2 bases, with 11 bases between them. Germline CDR1 is KGHSH and CDR2 is LQKENI. The CDR3 runs to 14 residues. CDR3: CASSQTTGNQPQHF. The DNA for the CDR3 is TGTGCCAGCTCCCAAACCACGGGCAATCAGCCCCAGCATTTT.

This clone appeared a single time. This rearrangement joins TRBV24-1 to TRBJ1-3; D is unresolved. V dropped 4 bases and J dropped 2 bases, with 8 bases sitting between them. CDR1 and CDR2 (germline): KGHDR, SFDVKD. The CDR3 consists of 14 residues. The CDR3: CATSEFMTGNTIYF. CDR3 coding DNA: TGTGCCACCAGTGAATTCATGACTGGAAACACCATATATTTT.

The chain joins TRBV7-2 to TRBJ2-7; D is perhaps TRBD1 (6 bases). The CDR3 loop spans 17 amino acids. Looked up from germline, CDR1 is SGHTA and CDR2 is FQGNSA. The V and J ends lost 0 bases and 1 base respectively, with 16 bases between them. The chain's CDR3 is CASSLAAMGTRSYEQYF. The CDR3 DNA reads TGTGCCAGCAGCTTAGCAGCTATGGGGACACGGTCCTACGAGCAGTACTTC.

The V call is TRBV19, the J call TRBJ2-3; 7 nucleotides align to TRBD2. The CDR3 sequence is 15 residues long. CDR1 is LNHDA, CDR2 SQIVND, per germline (reference sequence). Losses at the gene ends were 6 bases for V and 0 bases for J; bases not matched to a gene: 6. CDR3 residues: CASSGRRSSTDTQYF. CDR3 nucleotides: TGTGCCAGTAGCGGGAGGAGGTCCAGCACAGATACGCAGTATTTT.

This chain links TRBV7-6 with TRBJ1-6; no firm D call. Trimming stripped 1 base from V and 0 bases from J, with 22 bases between. The CDR3 is made up of 21 amino acids. Germline CDR1 SGHVS, CDR2 FNYEAQ. The CDR3, as DNA: TGTGCCAGCAGCTTAGTGTCCTCGGGTTTTACCTCAAGCTCCTATAATTCACCCCTCCACTTT. This encodes CASSLVSSGFTSSSYNSPLHF. The full variable domain, rest sourced from reference TRBV7-6 and TRBJ1-6, is GAGVSQSPRYKVTKRGQDVALRCDPISGHVSLYWYRQALGQGPEFLTYFNYEAQQDKSGLPNDRFSAERPEGSISTLTIQRTEQRDSAMYRCASSLVSSGFTSSSYNSPLHFGNGTRLTVT.

The genes are TRBV6-5 and TRBJ2-1, with D possibly matching TRBD2 (6 bases). Trimming took off 8 bases at V and 7 bases at J, with 21 bases between the two ends. This CDR3 comprises 15 residues. CDR1 MNHEY and CDR2 SVGAGI come from the germline V gene. In DNA form, the CDR3 reads TGTGCCAGCGGGCTACGGAGGGGAGTCCTAAATGAGCAGTTCTTC. Translation: CASGLRRGVLNEQFF.

The J gene is TRBJ1-3, the V gene TRBV7-2; tentatively, D is TRBD1 (5 bases). V was clipped by 0 bases and J by 2 bases, with 11 bases between them. Germline loops: CDR1 SGHTA, CDR2 FQGNSA. The CDR3 consists of 16 residues. Written as DNA, the CDR3 is TGTGCCAGCAGCTTAGCGTACGCAGGGACTGGAAACACCATATATTTT. This translates into CASSLAYAGTGNTIYF.

As DNA, the CDR3 is TGTGCCAGCAGCTCCAGGACAGGGGAGGGCTACGAGCAGTACTTC. Protein product: CASSSRTGEGYEQYF. This chain uses TRBV5-6 with TRBJ2-7, with 9 bases aligning to TRBD1. J was trimmed by 3 bases and V by 3 bases; bases with no gene match: 7. The length of the CDR3 is 15 residues. Germline values: CDR1 SGHDT, CDR2 YYEEEE.